What follows are 27 T cell receptor beta chains derived from one specimen sequenced in a study of CD8 T cells in Susac syndrome. After extraction with the RNeasy kit, roughly 0.5 to 1 ug of the RNA was reverse transcribed using random hexamers. TCRdb analysed the immunoSEQ multiplex PCR reads with MiXCR anew, one entry per CDR3 protein. This sample has around 150,000 distinct CDR3 sequences, with around 94% found just once. Material for sequencing was CD4+ T cells from PBMCs. These receptors all come from a human donor with multiple sclerosis.

This clonotype was found a few times. The V gene is TRBV18, the J gene TRBJ2-5; weak D call: TRBD1 (6 bases). Germline assignment: CDR1 KGHSH and CDR2 LQKENI. Trimming stripped 3 bases from V and 2 bases from J, with 10 bases between. The CDR3 extends over 14 amino acids. The CDR3 DNA follows: TGTGCCAGCTCACCCGGGACAAATCAAGAGACCCAGTACTTC. Its protein product is CASSPGTNQETQYF. Full variable domain (outside the CDR3, taken from reference TRBV18 and TRBJ2-5): NAGVMQNPRHLVRRRGQEARLRCSPMKGHSHVYWYRQLPEEGLKFMVYLQKENIIDESGMPKERFSAEFPKEGPSILRIQQVVRGDSAAYFCASSPGTNQETQYFGPGTRLLVL.

This chain links TRBV7-9 with TRBJ1-1; D unresolved. V was pared by 4 bases and J by 0 bases, with 9 bases between. The CDR3 loop spans 14 amino acids. Germline V gives CDR1 SEHNR, CDR2 FQNEAQ (reference sequence). The CDR3 DNA reads TGTGCCAGCAGCTCGCCGGGCATGAACACTGAAGCTTTCTTT. Amino acids: CASSSPGMNTEAFF.

The chain recombines TRBV30 with TRBJ1-3; D is undetermined. The CDR3 sequence is 12 residues long. The germline CDR1 and CDR2 sequences are GTSNPN and SVGIG (reference sequence). DNA for the CDR3: TGTGCAGGAAAGGGCACTGGAAACACCATATATTTT. Its translation is CAGKGTGNTIYF.

V and J are TRBV29-1 and TRBJ1-1; D unclear. The CDR3 has 13 residues. The V and J ends lost 2 bases and 0 bases respectively, with 7 bases between them. Germline lookup yields CDR1 SQVTM and CDR2 ANQGSEA. CDR3 sequence (DNA): TGCAGCGTTGAAAGCCAGCTGAACACTGAAGCTTTCTTT. As protein: CSVESQLNTEAFF.

The J gene is TRBJ1-1, the V gene TRBV4-3; D gene unclear. CDR1 LGHNA and CDR2 YSLEER come from the germline V gene. The V end lost 1 base, the J end lost 1 base, and 10 bases lay between the germline ends. This CDR3 is 15 amino acids long. The DNA for the CDR3 is TGCGCCAGCAGCCAAGGACGTTGGGGGAACACTGAAGCTTTCTTT. Translation: CASSQGRWGNTEAFF.

The chain carries TRBV5-1 and TRBJ2-2; 9 nucleotides agree with TRBD2. V gave up 1 base and J gave up 6 bases; unmatched junction bases: 7. CDR3 length equals 16 residues. Germline-derived CDR1 and CDR2 are SGHRS and YFSETQ. The chain's CDR3 is CASSLIAGGYSGELFF. Written as DNA, the CDR3 is TGCGCCAGCAGCTTGATCGCGGGAGGGTACTCCGGGGAGCTGTTTTTT.

The chain carries TRBV3-1 and TRBJ2-5, with D possibly TRBD2 on 5 matching bases. From germline, CDR1 is LGHDT and CDR2 YNNKEL (reference sequence). Trimming pared 4 bases from V and 4 bases from J, leaving 16 bases between. The CDR3 is made up of 15 amino acids. CDR3: CASSRRTDYLETQYF. CDR3 DNA sequence: TGTGCCAGCAGCCGTCGGACTGATTACCTAGAGACCCAGTACTTC.

This sequence joins TRBV10-2 and TRBJ2-5, with unresolved D. The V gene's germline CDR1 is WSHSY and CDR2 SAAADI. Trimming removed 5 bases from V and 2 bases from J, with 12 bases in between. The CDR3 consists of 14 residues. The CDR3 sequence is CASSIQGRQETQYF. The CDR3 DNA reads TGCGCCAGCAGTATTCAAGGAAGGCAAGAGACCCAGTACTTC.

This clonotype was counted only a few times. The chain has TRBV7-8 and TRBJ2-2, with a tentative D call TRBD2 (6 bases). V was cut by 8 bases and J by 4 bases, with 11 bases left in between. Germline V gene lookup returns CDR1 SGHVS and CDR2 FQNEAQ. The CDR3 is made up of 13 amino acids. In DNA form, the CDR3 reads TGTGCCAGCGGAGGGACCCTCACCGGGGAGCTGTTTTTT. Translation gives CASGGTLTGELFF.

The chain employs TRBV7-9 and TRBJ2-7; D ambiguous. CDR1 and CDR2 (germline): SEHNR, FQNEAQ (reference sequence). V was trimmed by 5 bases and J by 0 bases, leaving 11 bases between them. The CDR3 spans 14 residues. CDR3 coding DNA: TGTGCCAGCAGCCCCCGGGTGAGCTCCTACGAGCAGTACTTC. It encodes CASSPRVSSYEQYF.

The chain combines TRBV2 with TRBJ2-2; TRBD2 aligns across 7 bases. Per the germline V gene, CDR1 is SNHLY and CDR2 is FYNNEI. The CDR3 runs to 15 residues. Trimming cost V 9 bases and J 2 bases; bases outside gene matches: 9. CDR3 protein: CASHRLAANTGELFF. The CDR3 DNA sequence: TGTGCCAGTCACCGGCTAGCGGCTAACACCGGGGAGCTGTTTTTT.

This chain uses TRBV3-1 with TRBJ2-1; D remains ambiguous. The CDR3 contains 16 residues. Per germline, CDR1 LGHDT and CDR2 YNNKEL (reference sequence). The ends were cut back, 7 bases at V and 0 bases at J, with 16 bases in the middle. The CDR3 DNA is TGTGCCAGCACCCTTAATGGCGGAAGCTCCTACAATGAGCAGTTCTTC. This sequence encodes CASTLNGGSSYNEQFF.

Only one count was recorded for this clonotype. This chain uses TRBV5-1 with TRBJ1-1, with unresolved D. Germline CDR1 SGHRS, CDR2 YFSETQ. This CDR3 has 14 amino acids. Trimming pared 5 bases from V and 0 bases from J, leaving 11 bases between. The CDR3 loop is CASSPREVNTEAFF. DNA of the CDR3: TGCGCCAGCAGTCCCCGGGAGGTGAACACTGAAGCTTTCTTT.

This chain joins TRBV5-4 and TRBJ2-4, with D perhaps assigned TRBD1 or TRBD2 (5 bases each). V lost 4 bases, J lost 7 bases, and 18 bases lay in between. Germline assignment: CDR1 SGHNT and CDR2 YYREEE (reference sequence). The CDR3 totals 15 residues. CDR3 region: CASSPSTAASNIQYF. Written as DNA, the CDR3 is TGTGCCAGCAGCCCGTCGACAGCGGCCAGTAACATTCAGTACTTC.

This chain joins TRBV6-2 or TRBV6-3 and TRBJ1-2, with a tentative D call TRBD1 (5 bases). Trimming removed 6 bases from V and 2 bases from J, with 13 bases in between. The CDR3 loop spans 14 amino acids. The germline V gene encodes CDR1 MNHEY and CDR2 SVGEGT. CDR3 coding DNA: TGTGCCAGCAGCCTCCGCGGGACGAACTATGGCTACACCTTC. This sequence encodes CASSLRGTNYGYTF.

This rearrangement joins TRBV20-1 to TRBJ1-3, with 7 bases aligning to TRBD1. The CDR3 covers 15 residues. The J segment lost 4 bases and the V segment lost 3 bases, leaving 9 bases of the junction unmatched. From germline, CDR1 is DFQATT and CDR2 SNEGSKA (reference sequence). The CDR3 protein is CSARDRSFSGNTIYF. The CDR3 DNA is TGCAGTGCTAGGGACAGGTCATTTTCGGGAAACACCATATATTTT.

This clonotype showed up just once. Germline and junction disagree at one end, which may indicate a read error. The rearrangement joins TRBV6-2 or TRBV6-3 to TRBJ2-7; 9 bases fit TRBD1. The germline CDR1 and CDR2 sequences are MNHEY and SVGEGT. CDR3 size: 15 residues. This CDR3 reads CASSYSEPGTGKKDF. Here the CDR3 DNA reads TGTGCCAGCAGTTACTCCGAACCCGGGACAGGGAAGAAGGACTTC.

The genes are TRBV4-2 and TRBJ1-5, with D maybe TRBD1 (6 bases). Germline CDR1 reads LGHNA; CDR2 reads YNFKEQ. Trimming shortened V by 5 bases and J by 7 bases, and 12 bases separated the two germline ends. The CDR3 runs 13 residues. In DNA, the CDR3 is TGTGCCAGCAGCACAGGGAGACAGCAGCCCCAGCATTTT. Encoded protein: CASSTGRQQPQHF.

The genes are TRBV29-1 and TRBJ1-1; 8 bases line up with TRBD1. Per the germline V gene, CDR1 is SQVTM and CDR2 is ANQGSEA. The CDR3 consists of 12 residues. V lost 7 bases, J lost 8 bases, and 9 bases stayed unmatched. The chain's CDR3 is CSASDRGGEAFF. CDR3 bases: TGCAGCGCCTCCGACAGGGGTGGAGAAGCTTTCTTT.

The chain couples TRBV20-1 to TRBJ1-1, with D hard to call. Trimming pared 3 bases from V and 0 bases from J, leaving 11 bases between. The CDR3 is 14 residues long. Germline assignment: CDR1 DFQATT and CDR2 SNEGSKA (reference sequence). The CDR3 bases are TGCAGTGCTAGCGACGGTTTCATGAACACTGAAGCTTTCTTT. As protein: CSASDGFMNTEAFF.

The J gene is TRBJ1-1, the V gene TRBV5-1; D call uncertain. The CDR3 contains 13 residues. Trimming took 4 bases from V and 3 from J, leaving 10 bases between them. CDR1 and CDR2 (germline): SGHRS, YFSETQ. The CDR3 region has the DNA TGCGCCAGCAGCCCTGCGGGTGACACTGAAGCTTTCTTT. Translating gives CASSPAGDTEAFF. Complete variable domain (other parts from reference TRBV5-1 and TRBJ1-1): KAGVTQTPRYLIKTRGQQVTLSCSPISGHRSVSWYQQTPGQGLQFLFEYFSETQRNKGNFPGRFSGRQFSNSRSEMNVSTLELGDSALYLCASSPAGDTEAFFGQGTRLTVV.

This clonotype was recorded once. At one boundary the junction diverges from the germline segment, which might be a read error. The V and J genes are TRBV13 and TRBJ1-1; 10 bases agree with TRBD1. Germline V gene sequence: CDR1 PRHDT, CDR2 FYEKMQ (reference sequence). The CDR3 runs to 11 residues. The CDR3 spells CASSLGTGVHF. DNA of the CDR3: TGTGCCAGCAGCTTGGGGACAGGGGTACACTTT.

The J gene is TRBJ2-5, the V gene TRBV7-2, with TRBD2 identical over 9 bases. This CDR3 contains 15 residues. CDR1 SGHTA and CDR2 FQGNSA come from the germline V gene. Trimming took 3 bases from V and 4 from J; bases not matched to a gene: 6. CDR3 sequence (DNA): TGTGCCAGCAGCTTGGGTGGTAGCGGGGGAGAGACCCAGTACTTC. This codes for CASSLGGSGGETQYF.

V is TRBV29-1 and J is TRBJ2-1, with D hard to call. Germline CDR1 reads SQVTM; CDR2 reads ANQGSEA. The V gene lost 7 bases and the J gene lost 8 bases, with 12 bases spanning the gap. The CDR3 contains 11 residues. In DNA, the CDR3 is TGCAGCGCGTCAAATAACGATGAGCAGTTCTTC. Translating it yields CSASNNDEQFF.

This chain uses TRBV18 with TRBJ2-5; D may be TRBD2 (5 bases). This CDR3 is 15 amino acids long. CDR1 is KGHSH and CDR2 is LQKENI in the germline V gene. With 3 bases removed from V and 4 bases from J, the gap between germline ends came to 15 bases. CDR3 region: CASSPAVGVRETQYF. CDR3 nucleotides: TGTGCCAGCTCACCGGCGGTGGGAGTTCGAGAGACCCAGTACTTC.

J is TRBJ1-5 and V is TRBV7-9, with a possible D match to TRBD1 (5 bases). Germline V gene lookup returns CDR1 SEHNR and CDR2 FQNEAQ (reference sequence). Trimming removed 1 base from V and 6 bases from J, with 10 bases in between. The CDR3 sequence is 14 residues long. This chain's CDR3 is CASSLGMGGQPQHF. Written as DNA, the CDR3 is TGTGCCAGCAGCTTAGGAATGGGGGGTCAGCCCCAGCATTTT. The full variable domain, its missing parts supplied by reference TRBV7-9 and TRBJ1-5, is DTGVSQNPRHKITKRGQNVTFRCDPISEHNRLYWYRQTLGQGPEFLTYFQNEAQLEKSRLLSDRFSAERPKGSFSTLEIQRTEQGDSAMYLCASSLGMGGQPQHFGDGTRLSIL.

CDR3 in amino acids: CASSFDRGGNEKLFF. The CDR3 DNA reads TGTGCCAGCAGCTTCGACAGGGGGGGAAATGAAAAACTGTTTTTT. The V call is TRBV9, the J call TRBJ1-4; 9 bases agree with TRBD1. Germline trimming cut 4 bases from V and 5 bases from J; bases unmatched to any gene: 6. Germline CDR1 is SGDLS and CDR2 is YYNGEE. The CDR3 has 15 residues.